This note documents a single T cell receptor beta chain sequence. As yet, its antigen is unknown. UMI-labeled TRB cDNA libraries were prepared by 5' RACE. With the 5' RACE reads reprocessed, TCRdb shows one record per CDR3 protein and no DNA. This listing includes over 55,000 distinct CDR3 sequences. This CDR3 comprises 15 residues. CDR1 MDHEN and CDR2 SYDVKM come from the germline V gene. The data were taken from a study of CXCR3-negative and CXCR3-positive naive CD8 T cells. Each CD8+ T cell subset was sorted in triplicate, around 300,000 cells each. Cells that were CD45RO-CCR7+CD27+CD95- constituted naive CD8+ T cells. Study-level findings and limits: More hydrophobic TRB CDR3s were found in CXCR3-positive naive cells than in CXCR3-negative naive cells. Similar TRBV-TRBJ gene usage was seen in naive CXCR3-negative and CXCR3-positive cells, but not in memory cells.

Specimen: naive CXCR3+ CD8+ T cells from blood. Sample subset: CD45RO-CCR7+CD27+CD95- naive CD8+ T cells expressing CXCR3 (TNR3+). The origin of this receptor is a human donor in good health. Some clones in this sample may be carry-over from other donors' samples. This chain connects TRBV28 to TRBJ2-7; without DNA, the TCRdb call of TRBD1 cannot be checked. CDR3 amino acids: CASSVTPGQIYEQYF. Together with reference TRBV28 and TRBJ2-7, the CDR3 gives the full variable domain: DVKVTQSSRYLVKRTGEKVFLECVQDMDHENMFWYRQDPGLGLRLIYFSYDVKMKEKGDIPEGYSVSREKKERFSLILESASTNQTSMYLCASSVTPGQIYEQYFGPGTRLTVT.